This T cell receptor beta chain was profiled in a study of quantifying T cell responses using KT2 cells. On the study more broadly: cDNA was made from DNase-treated RNA using alpha and beta constant primers. Study results and limitations: Very high KT2 spike-in numbers caused saturation in KT2 sequence detection.

CDR3 length: 14 amino acids. The V end lost 5 bases, the J end lost 4 bases, and 12 bases lay between the germline ends. The sample is PBMC spiked with counted cells of clone KT2. Fixed numbers of PBMC received varying amounts of KT2 cells. Each cDNA got a UMI-containing oligo ligated at its 3' end. First-round PCR used roughly 4 cycles and beta primers RC1.1 and RC1.2 covering TRBC1 and TRBC2. MiXCR, run by TCRdb on the UMI-ligation and nested PCR reads, gives a single entry per CDR3 protein. Found here are 25,000 to 35,000 distinct CDR3 sequences, approximately 6.8% of them singletons; the top ten hold approximately 15%. This clonotype was counted only a few times. Its target is unknown.

The sequencing sample was made of PBMCs spiked with cells of the T cell clone KT2. This clonotype was sampled from a human donor. This sequence joins TRBV12-3 or TRBV12-4 and TRBJ2-1; D unresolved. In DNA form, the CDR3 reads TGTGCCAGCAGTCGATCGGGCTTGTACAATGAGCAGTTCTTC. The encoded protein is CASSRSGLYNEQFF.